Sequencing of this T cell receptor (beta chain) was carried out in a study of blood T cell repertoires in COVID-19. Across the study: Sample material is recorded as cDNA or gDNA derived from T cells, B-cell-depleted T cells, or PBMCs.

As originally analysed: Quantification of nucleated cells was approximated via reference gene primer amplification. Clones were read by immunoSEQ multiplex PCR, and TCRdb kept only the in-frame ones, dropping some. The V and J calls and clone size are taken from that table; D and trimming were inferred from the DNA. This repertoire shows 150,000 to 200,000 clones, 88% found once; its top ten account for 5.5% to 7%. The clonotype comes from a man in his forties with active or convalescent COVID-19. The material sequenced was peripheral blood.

The CDR3 loop is CASSLSTGGGTEAFF. DNA of the CDR3: TGTGCCAGCAGTTTATCTACAGGGGGTGGCACTGAAGCTTTCTTT. The chain uses TRBV27 and TRBJ1-1, with 8 bases fitting TRBD1. The V gene end was trimmed by 0 bases and the J gene end by 4 bases; junction bases not matched to a gene: 4. This CDR3 contains 15 residues. Germline V gives CDR1 MNHEY, CDR2 SMNVEV (reference sequence).